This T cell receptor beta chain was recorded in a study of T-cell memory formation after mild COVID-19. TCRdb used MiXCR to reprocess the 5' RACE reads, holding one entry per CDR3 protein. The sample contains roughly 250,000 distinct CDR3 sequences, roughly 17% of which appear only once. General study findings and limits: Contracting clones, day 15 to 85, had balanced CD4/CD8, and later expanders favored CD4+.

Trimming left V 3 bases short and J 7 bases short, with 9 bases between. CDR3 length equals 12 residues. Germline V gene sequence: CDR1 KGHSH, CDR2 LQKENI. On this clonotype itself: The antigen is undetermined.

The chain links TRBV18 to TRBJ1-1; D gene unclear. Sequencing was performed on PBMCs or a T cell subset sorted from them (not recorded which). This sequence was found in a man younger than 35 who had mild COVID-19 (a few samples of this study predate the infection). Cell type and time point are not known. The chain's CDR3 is CASSPIGDEAFF. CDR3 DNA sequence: TGTGCCAGCTCACCCATCGGGGATGAAGCTTTCTTT. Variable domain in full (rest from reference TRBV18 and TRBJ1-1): NAGVMQNPRHLVRRRGQEARLRCSPMKGHSHVYWYRQLPEEGLKFMVYLQKENIIDESGMPKERFSAEFPKEGPSILRIQQVVRGDSAAYFCASSPIGDEAFFGQGTRLTVV.